Following are 14 T cell receptor beta chains from one sample sequenced in a study of cytomegalovirus exposure and HLA in healthy donors. A multiplex PCR was run with 60 Vbeta primers and 13 Jbeta primers. Here immunoSEQ multiplex PCR was the method, and the copy in TCRdb shows in-frame clones only, minus some. The sample shows 150,000 to 200,000 clones, more than 60% of them seen only once. The material sequenced was PBMCs. The receptor set was obtained from a man between 18 and 29 years old in good health and CMV-seronegative.

V is TRBV19 and J is TRBJ2-7; tentatively, D is TRBD2 (5 bases). The CDR3 covers 15 residues. Trimming pared 5 bases from V and 2 bases from J, leaving 16 bases between. Germline V gene lookup returns CDR1 LNHDA and CDR2 SQIVND (reference sequence). The CDR3, as DNA: TGTGCCAGTAGTCGGCAGAGGGCGGATACCTACGAGCAGTACTTC. Amino acid sequence: CASSRQRADTYEQYF.

The CDR3 sequence is CSTIVRGREDEQFF. CDR3 DNA sequence: TGCAGCACTATCGTTAGGGGCAGGGAGGATGAGCAGTTCTTC. The chain couples TRBV29-1 to TRBJ2-1; D is possibly TRBD2 (6 bases). CDR1 and CDR2 (germline): SQVTM, ANQGSEA. V was trimmed by 8 bases and J by 8 bases, leaving 22 bases between them. The CDR3 is made up of 14 amino acids.

The chain has TRBV7-9 and TRBJ1-4, with 9 bases that match TRBD1. The CDR3 runs to 16 residues. V lost 2 bases and J lost 7; bases outside the gene matches: 8. Looked up from germline, CDR1 is SEHNR and CDR2 is FQNEAQ (reference sequence). CDR3 bases: TGTGCCAGCAGCTTATCGTTCGGACAGGGGAGTGAAAAACTGTTTTTT. It specifies CASSLSFGQGSEKLFF.

This chain links TRBV7-9 with TRBJ2-5, with 9 bases aligning to TRBD2. J was trimmed by 5 bases and V by 2 bases; bases with no gene match: 6. In germline, CDR1 is SEHNR, CDR2 FQNEAQ (reference sequence). This CDR3 is 15 amino acids long. The CDR3 DNA reads as TGTGCCAGCAGCTTAAATTCTGCGGGAGGGGAGACCCAGTACTTC. This encodes CASSLNSAGGETQYF.

This chain links TRBV11-3 with TRBJ2-2, with D perhaps TRBD1 (5 bases). The CDR3 is 18 residues long. V was clipped by 0 bases and J by 1 base, with 15 bases between them. From germline, CDR1 is SGHNT and CDR2 YENEEA. The CDR3 DNA reads as TGTGCCAGCAGCTTAGATCTTTTAGGCAGGGAGAACACCGGGGAGCTGTTTTTT. Translation gives CASSLDLLGRENTGELFF. Full variable domain (missing parts from reference TRBV11-3 and TRBJ2-2): EAGVVQSPRYKIIEKKQPVAFWCNPISGHNTLYWYLQNLGQGPELLIRYENEEAVDDSQLPKDRFSAERLKGVDSTLKIQPAELGDSAVYLCASSLDLLGRENTGELFFGEGSRLTVL.

This rearrangement joins TRBV19 to TRBJ2-7, with a weak D call TRBD1 (5 bases). The CDR3 sequence is 15 residues long. V dropped 1 base and J dropped 4 bases, with 14 bases sitting between them. In germline, CDR1 is LNHDA, CDR2 SQIVND (reference sequence). CDR3 nucleotides: TGTGCCAGTAGTATAGGGGCAGGGTGGGGTTACGAGCAGTACTTC. Translated, it gives CASSIGAGWGYEQYF.

The rearrangement joins TRBV18 to TRBJ2-1; 11 bases match TRBD2. The germline V gene has CDR1 KGHSH and CDR2 LQKENI. J was trimmed by 6 bases and V by 6 bases; bases with no gene match: 4. The CDR3 is 14 amino acids. The CDR3 DNA reads TGTGCCAGCTCCCCGGGACTAGCGGCCAATGAGCAGTTCTTC. Amino acids: CASSPGLAANEQFF.

The chain uses TRBV7-9 and TRBJ2-7; tentative D call: TRBD1 (6 bases). Between the trimmed V and J ends, which lost 2 bases and 2 bases, there was a span of 22 bases. The germline V gene has CDR1 SEHNR and CDR2 FQNEAQ (reference sequence). This CDR3 has 18 amino acids. DNA for the CDR3: TGTGCCAGCAGCTTATTGGGCCCGACAGGAAAGGGCGCCTACGAGCAGTACTTC. It yields the protein CASSLLGPTGKGAYEQYF.

J is TRBJ1-4 and V is TRBV21-1; the table's D call, TRBD1, was not checked against the DNA. TRBV21-1 is a known pseudogene. This CDR3 spans 16 amino acids. The CDR3 DNA is TGTGCCAGCATTTCTACCGACAGGGGGAGGAATGAAAAACTGTTTTTT. Amino acids: CASISTDRGRNEKLFF.

The chain employs TRBV19 and TRBJ2-1; tentative D call: TRBD2 (5 bases). V lost 7 bases, J lost 2 bases, and 9 bases lay in between. This CDR3 comprises 13 residues. Looked up from germline, CDR1 is LNHDA and CDR2 is SQIVND (reference sequence). The CDR3 region has the DNA TGTGCCAGTACGGGAAACCCCTACAATGAGCAGTTCTTC. Amino acid sequence: CASTGNPYNEQFF. Looking up the rest from reference TRBV19 and TRBJ2-1 gives the full variable domain: DGGITQSPKYLFRKEGQNVTLSCEQNLNHDAMYWYRQDPGQGLRLIYYSQIVNDFQKGDIAEGYSVSREKKESFPLTVTSAQKNPTAFYLCASTGNPYNEQFFGPGTRLTVL.

The V and J genes are TRBV11-1 and TRBJ2-3; D possibly matches TRBD1 or TRBD2 (6 bases each). The V end was cut by 5 bases, the J end by 3 bases, with 12 bases between. From germline, CDR1 is SGHAT and CDR2 FQDESV (reference sequence). CDR3 length: 14 amino acids. The DNA for the CDR3 is TGTGCCAGCAGCGTAGGAGGGGGAACAGATACGCAGTATTTT. This codes for CASSVGGGTDTQYF. The whole variable domain, remainder taken from reference TRBV11-1 and TRBJ2-3, is EAEVAQSPRYKITEKSQAVAFWCDPISGHATLYWYRQILGQGPELLVQFQDESVVDDSQLPKDRFSAERLKGVDSTLKIQPAELGDSAMYLCASSVGGGTDTQYFGPGTRLTVL.

This clone appeared a few times. The J gene is TRBJ2-1, the V gene TRBV19; D uncertain. The CDR3 contains 14 residues. From germline, CDR1 is LNHDA and CDR2 SQIVND (reference sequence). V lost 3 bases and J 8 bases, leaving 14 bases between the germline ends. The DNA of the CDR3 is TGTGCCAGTAGTATTGTGGCAGGTACCCATGAGCAGTTCTTC. Its protein product is CASSIVAGTHEQFF. Based on the CDR3 plus reference TRBV19 and TRBJ2-1, the full variable domain is DGGITQSPKYLFRKEGQNVTLSCEQNLNHDAMYWYRQDPGQGLRLIYYSQIVNDFQKGDIAEGYSVSREKKESFPLTVTSAQKNPTAFYLCASSIVAGTHEQFFGPGTRLTVL.

The V and J genes are TRBV30 and TRBJ1-5; perhaps TRBD1 as D (5 bases). V lost 1 base to trimming and J lost 7 bases, with 14 bases between them. The germline CDR1 and CDR2 sequences are GTSNPN and SVGIG (reference sequence). This CDR3 is built from 14 residues. In nucleotides, the CDR3 is TGTGCCTGGAGTGGTTCAGGGCCAGGCCAGCCCCAGCATTTT. Its translation: CAWSGSGPGQPQHF.

The chain is built from TRBV7-6 and TRBJ2-7, with 8 bases lining up with TRBD1. Germline V CDR1 and CDR2: SGHVS, FNYEAQ. J gave up 2 bases and V 5 bases, and 5 bases lay outside the gene matches. This CDR3 contains 14 residues. CDR3 amino acids: CASSPGQGTYEQYF. CDR3 in DNA: TGTGCCAGCAGCCCAGGACAGGGAACCTACGAGCAGTACTTC.